The sequence of this T cell receptor beta chain was determined in a study of response to subunit inactivated influenza vaccine. Study results and limitations: The authors put forward the suggestion that each seasonal influenza vaccination may bring in only a limited number of new T cells.

TCRdb itself ran the RT-PCR reads through MiXCR, one entry per CDR3 protein. The table includes more than 600,000 distinct CDR3 sequences, roughly 18% detected once. Concerning this clonotype itself: What it binds is not known.

V lost 6 bases and J 0 bases, leaving 9 bases between the germline ends. The germline CDR1 and CDR2 sequences are MNHNS and SASEGT. The length of the CDR3 is 14 residues. The V and J genes are TRBV6-1 and TRBJ2-1, with D perhaps assigned TRBD1 or TRBD2 (5 bases each). Specimen: PBMCs from blood, collected more than 4 days after vaccination. This sequence originates from a man aged 45 to 65 who received an inactivated influenza vaccine. The CDR3: CASRPGHSYNEQFF. For the CDR3, the DNA is TGTGCCAGCAGACCGGGGCACTCCTACAATGAGCAGTTCTTC.